One and the same sample provided the 27 T cell receptor beta chains below, sequenced in a study of CDR3 diversity in severe acne. TCRdb called the PCR reads again in MiXCR, with one record for every CDR3 protein. Found here are about 93,000 distinct CDR3 sequences, over 45% of them singletons; the top ten hold roughly 9.1%. Sequenced material: blood. These receptors were obtained from a male donor in good health, serving as a control.

Points on this clonotype: At one end the junction does not follow the germline gene, possibly because of a read error. The chain recombines TRBV7-3 with TRBJ1-1, with D unresolved. Germline CDR1 is SGHTA and CDR2 is FQGTGA. CDR3 length: 14 residues. DNA for the CDR3: TGCGCCAGCAGCGAGTTAGGCGGGAACACTGGAGATCCCTTT. Amino acid sequence: CASSELGGNTGDPF.

As for this clonotype: Because it lacks the conserved phenylalanine or tryptophan at the end, this CDR3 is likely a read error. The CDR3 region is CASSAGQGQDSYEQYL. The CDR3 DNA is TGTGCCAGCAGTGCAGGCCAGGGACAGGATTCCTACGAGCAGTACCTC. The chain joins TRBV25-1 to TRBJ2-7; 8 bases line up with TRBD1. Germline-derived CDR1 and CDR2 are MGHDK and SYGVNS. This CDR3 comprises 16 residues. V dropped 4 bases and J dropped 1; count of bases not matched to a gene: 9.

The chain joins TRBV11-3 to TRBJ2-5, with a weak D call TRBD2 (5 bases). Trimming left V 3 bases short and J 5 bases short, with 13 bases between. The CDR3 is 14 residues long. Germline CDR1 is SGHNT and CDR2 is YENEEA. CDR3 sequence: CASSLAVGEETQYF. In DNA, the CDR3 is TGTGCCAGCAGCTTGGCAGTTGGGGAGGAGACCCAGTACTTC.

This clonotype came up once. The gene calls are TRBV19 and TRBJ1-2; 10 bases align to TRBD1. Germline lookup yields CDR1 LNHDA and CDR2 SQIVND (reference sequence). With V trimmed by 6 bases and J by 7 bases, 8 bases remained unmatched. This CDR3 region has 14 residues. CDR3 region: CASRMPGTGAGYTF. The CDR3 nucleotides read TGTGCCAGTAGGATGCCAGGGACAGGGGCTGGCTACACCTTC. The full variable domain, rest sourced from reference TRBV19 and TRBJ1-2, is DGGITQSPKYLFRKEGQNVTLSCEQNLNHDAMYWYRQDPGQGLRLIYYSQIVNDFQKGDIAEGYSVSREKKESFPLTVTSAQKNPTAFYLCASRMPGTGAGYTFGSGTRLTVV.

Comment on this clonotype: This may be a read error: a much more frequent sequence differs by one nucleotide. This likely comes from a read error, as the CDR3 has no conserved phenylalanine or tryptophan at its end. The chain uses TRBV15 and TRBJ2-7, with 8 positions matching TRBD1. CDR1 and CDR2 from the germline V gene are LNHNV and YYDKDF (reference sequence). V was clipped by 0 bases and J by 3 bases; unmatched bases: 1. This CDR3 contains 14 residues. The DNA for the CDR3 is TGTGCCACCAGCAGAGACGACAGGGGCTACGAGCAGTACCTC. Translation gives CATSRDDRGYEQYL.

Comments on this clonotype: One junction end disagrees with the germline gene, perhaps due to a read error. The V gene is TRBV10-3, the J gene TRBJ1-2; D may be TRBD1 (5 bases). Per the germline V gene, CDR1 is ENHRY and CDR2 is SYGVKD. This CDR3 comprises 14 residues. CDR3 nucleotide sequence: TGTGCCAGCAGTTATGAGCGGGGGGGCTATGGCTACACCTTC. Its protein product is CASSYERGGYGYTF.

The chain couples TRBV10-2 to TRBJ2-4; the D gene is possibly TRBD2 (6 bases). This CDR3 has 16 residues. Germline CDR1 reads WSHSY; CDR2 reads SAAADI. Trimming pared 0 bases from V and 0 bases from J, leaving 9 bases between. CDR3 amino acids: CASSESGGIAKNIQYF. The CDR3 DNA reads as TGCGCCAGCAGTGAGTCGGGGGGAATAGCCAAAAACATTCAGTACTTC.

This clonotype was recorded many times. The CDR3 is CASRSLRGKQTQYF. The CDR3 coding sequence is TGTGCCAGCAGGAGCTTACGGGGGAAACAGACCCAGTACTTC. The chain carries TRBV5-6 and TRBJ2-5, with D perhaps TRBD2 (6 bases). V dropped 5 bases and J dropped 6 bases, with 17 bases sitting between them. CDR1 and CDR2 (germline): SGHDT, YYEEEE. The CDR3 runs to 14 residues.

This clonotype was picked up many times. The V gene is TRBV25-1, the J gene TRBJ2-7, with D possibly being TRBD1 (5 bases). The CDR3 runs to 11 residues. With 7 bases removed from V and 4 bases from J, the gap between germline ends came to 8 bases. Germline lookup yields CDR1 MGHDK and CDR2 SYGVNS. CDR3 loop: CASKGAYEQYF. The CDR3 DNA sequence: TGTGCCAGCAAAGGGGCTTACGAGCAGTACTTC.

This clonotype showed up many times. The genes are TRBV29-1 and TRBJ1-3, with TRBD1 as a possible D gene (5 bases). Germline V gene data show CDR1 as SQVTM and CDR2 as ANQGSEA. V dropped 0 bases and J dropped 4 bases, with 13 bases sitting between them. This CDR3 has 15 amino acids. CDR3 region: CSVEDRGRDGNTIYF. DNA of the CDR3: TGCAGCGTTGAAGATCGGGGCAGGGACGGAAACACCATATATTTT.

About this clonotype: At one end, the junction sequence differs from germline, possibly due to a read error. The chain carries TRBV19 and TRBJ1-4; the D is unclear. The germline CDR1 and CDR2 sequences are LNHDA and SQIVND (reference sequence). There are 14 residues in the CDR3. CDR3 amino acids: CASSMGVAPEKLSF. Written as DNA, the CDR3 is TGTGCCAGTAGTATGGGTGTTGCTCCCGAAAAACTGTCTTTT.

J is TRBJ2-5 and V is TRBV19; the D call may be TRBD1 or TRBD2 (7 bases each). The length of the CDR3 is 13 residues. Between the trimmed V and J ends, which lost 9 bases and 5 bases, there was a span of 16 bases. Germline V gene lookup returns CDR1 LNHDA and CDR2 SQIVND (reference sequence). This chain's CDR3 is CARPGTAGETQYF. The DNA for the CDR3 is TGTGCCAGGCCAGGGACAGCGGGGGAGACCCAGTACTTC.

This clonotype was found a few times. The V gene is TRBV4-1, the J gene TRBJ2-4; D is unresolved. V lost 4 bases, J lost 0 bases, and 7 bases lay in between. CDR3 length: 14 residues. The germline V gene has CDR1 MGHRA and CDR2 YSYEKL. CDR3 region: CASSPPGAKNIQYF. The CDR3 DNA sequence: TGCGCCAGCAGCCCCCCGGGAGCCAAAAACATTCAGTACTTC.

The rearrangement links TRBV6-5 to TRBJ1-2; D not resolved. Trimming took off 5 bases at V and 8 bases at J, with 15 bases between the two ends. This CDR3 comprises 13 residues. Germline V gene lookup returns CDR1 MNHEY and CDR2 SVGAGI. The chain's CDR3 is CASSDQAYGGYTF. DNA of the CDR3: TGTGCCAGCAGTGATCAAGCGTACGGGGGCTACACCTTC.

In DNA form, the CDR3 reads TGCAGTGCTAGACTAGCGGGACGCACAGATACGCAGTATTTT. Encoded protein: CSARLAGRTDTQYF. The chain uses TRBV20-1 and TRBJ2-3, with 9 positions matching TRBD2. Germline V gene data show CDR1 as DFQATT and CDR2 as SNEGSKA (reference sequence). The length of the CDR3 is 14 residues. V was pared by 2 bases and J by 1 base, with 1 base of the junction left unmatched.

This chain connects TRBV6-1 to TRBJ1-5; 7 nucleotides align to TRBD1. The CDR3 runs 14 residues. The V and J ends lost 4 bases and 3 bases, in that order; junction bases with no gene match: 3. CDR1 is MNHNS, CDR2 SASEGT, per germline. The DNA of the CDR3 is TGTGCCAGCAGTGCGACAGGGCCCAATCAGCCCCAGCATTTT. Amino acids: CASSATGPNQPQHF.

The gene calls are TRBV7-3 and TRBJ2-6; tentative D call: TRBD2 (6 bases). Germline V gene lookup returns CDR1 SGHTA and CDR2 FQGTGA. The CDR3 has 13 amino acids. V lost 5 bases and J 8 bases, leaving 10 bases between the germline ends. The CDR3 region has the DNA TGTGCCAGCAGCACCGGGAGTCCCAACGTCCTGACTTTC. Its protein is CASSTGSPNVLTF. The full variable domain, completed using reference TRBV7-3 and TRBJ2-6, is GAGVSQTPSNKVTEKGKYVELRCDPISGHTALYWYRQSLGQGPEFLIYFQGTGAADDSGLPNDRFFAVRPEGSVSTLKIQRTERGDSAVYLCASSTGSPNVLTFGAGSRLTVL.

This clonotype was seen at least ten times. The chain joins TRBV5-6 to TRBJ2-6, with D maybe TRBD2 (6 bases). V lost 4 bases to trimming and J lost 0 bases, with 14 bases between them. CDR3 length: 17 amino acids. CDR1 and CDR2 (germline): SGHDT, YYEEEE. The CDR3 region has the DNA TGTGCCAGCAGCCCAGGACGGGGGAGCTCTGGGGCCAACGTCCTGACTTTC. Encoded protein: CASSPGRGSSGANVLTF.

This clonotype was recorded a few times. V is TRBV30 and J is TRBJ1-2; D remains unclear. The CDR3 contains 13 residues. The V gene's germline CDR1 is GTSNPN and CDR2 SVGIG (reference sequence). Between the trimmed V and J ends, which lost 0 bases and 4 bases, there was a span of 9 bases. CDR3 in DNA: TGTGCCTGGAGTGTCTCCCGCCGCTATGGCTACACCTTC. Translation: CAWSVSRRYGYTF.

The chain carries TRBV24-1 and TRBJ1-1; D unresolved. The germline V gene has CDR1 KGHDR and CDR2 SFDVKD. CDR3 length: 12 residues. CDR3 sequence: CVGEGFRTEAFF. In DNA, the CDR3 is TGTGTCGGGGAAGGGTTTAGGACTGAAGCTTTCTTT.

There are a few counts of this clonotype. The V and J genes are TRBV28 and TRBJ1-5, with TRBD1 as a possible D gene (6 bases). V was shortened by 4 bases and J by 7 bases, with 14 bases between the two germline ends. CDR1 is MDHEN and CDR2 is SYDVKM in the germline V gene. The CDR3 consists of 14 residues. Written as DNA, the CDR3 is TGTGCCAGCAGTTCGAACAGGGTCGGACAGCCCCAGCATTTT. It encodes CASSSNRVGQPQHF. The whole variable domain, remainder taken from reference TRBV28 and TRBJ1-5, is DVKVTQSSRYLVKRTGEKVFLECVQDMDHENMFWYRQDPGLGLRLIYFSYDVKMKEKGDIPEGYSVSREKKERFSLILESASTNQTSMYLCASSSNRVGQPQHFGDGTRLSIL.

A word on this clonotype: The junction differs from germline at one of its ends, possibly a read error. The chain carries TRBV7-9 and TRBJ1-2, with D possibly matching TRBD1 (6 bases). The germline CDR1 and CDR2 sequences are SEHNR and FQNEAQ (reference sequence). The length of the CDR3 is 14 residues. The CDR3 protein is CASSSRGGHYGYTF. The CDR3, as DNA: TGCGCCAGCAGTTCCCGGGGGGGGCACTATGGCTACACCTTC.

The chain carries TRBV29-1 and TRBJ1-2; 8 nucleotides match TRBD1. There are 13 residues in the CDR3. Germline values: CDR1 SQVTM, CDR2 ANQGSEA. The V gene end was trimmed by 1 base and the J gene end by 7 bases; junction bases not matched to a gene: 5. In DNA, the CDR3 is TGCAGCGTTGAAGCAGGGGGCAGGGGTGGCTACACCTTC. Translated: CSVEAGGRGGYTF.

This clonotype was counted at least ten times. The chain recombines TRBV12-3 or TRBV12-4 with TRBJ1-3; a weak D match, TRBD1 (6 bases). V lost 6 bases and J lost 2, with 11 bases in between. This CDR3 comprises 14 residues. Written as DNA, the CDR3 is TGTGCCAGCAGCACAGGGAGCACTGGAAACACCATATATTTT. Amino acid sequence: CASSTGSTGNTIYF.

V is TRBV19 and J is TRBJ1-5, with D hard to call. The CDR3 is 15 amino acids. Trimming took off 5 bases at V and 1 base at J, with 12 bases between the two ends. Germline V lookup: CDR1 LNHDA, CDR2 SQIVND (reference sequence). Written as DNA, the CDR3 is TGTGCCAGTAGTCCCGGTAGGGTCAGCAATCAGCCCCAGCATTTT. It is translated as CASSPGRVSNQPQHF.

This clonotype occurred many times. This chain joins TRBV5-1 and TRBJ1-1; perhaps TRBD1 as D (5 bases). This CDR3 has 13 residues. CDR1 and CDR2 (germline): SGHRS, YFSETQ. With 0 bases removed from V and 3 bases from J, the gap between germline ends came to 6 bases. The chain's CDR3 is CASSLGRDTEAFF. CDR3 DNA sequence: TGCGCCAGCAGCTTGGGCAGGGACACTGAAGCTTTCTTT.

The chain has TRBV20-1 and TRBJ1-1; no clear D gene. Trimming took 6 bases from V and 1 from J, leaving 18 bases between them. This CDR3 region has 15 residues. Germline CDR1 is DFQATT and CDR2 is SNEGSKA (reference sequence). This CDR3 reads CSASSYLLTNTEAFF. The CDR3 coding sequence is TGCAGTGCCAGCAGTTATCTCTTGACGAACACTGAAGCTTTCTTT.